A selection of T cell receptor beta chains follows, all from one sample in a study of blood T cell repertoires in COVID-19. TCRdb keeps only in-frame clones here, not all; method: immunoSEQ multiplex PCR. The table records around 130,000 clones, 85% of them present only once. The sequencing input was peripheral blood. The receptor source for this set is a man in his fifties or sixties with acute or convalescent COVID-19. The CDR3 runs from the conserved cysteine through the conserved F or W. Fields, in order: J gene, V gene, clone size, CDR3 length, D gene, CDR3 protein, CDR3 DNA. The D gene is left open where the match is weak. The size entry is marked missing in some rows and otherwise reads once, few, many or a size class.

TRBJ1-2,TRBV15,.,12,.,CATSTATGGYTF,TGTGCCACCAGCACTGCAACGGGGGGCTACACCTTC
TRBJ1-4,TRBV3-1/TRBV3-2,.,14,.,CASSQGRGGEKLFF,TGTGCCAGCAGCCAAGGGAGGGGAGGGGAAAAACTGTTTTTT
TRBJ1-5,TRBV6-1,.,13,.,CASSDGVDQPQHF,TGTGCCAGCAGTGACGGGGTCGATCAGCCCCAGCATTTT
TRBJ2-5,TRBV10-3,.,15,TRBD2,CAISDQVAGEETQYF,TGTGCCATCAGTGATCAGGTAGCGGGAGAAGAGACCCAGTACTTC
TRBJ1-3,TRBV9,.,17,.,CASSVSDSGGSGNTIYF,TGTGCCAGCAGCGTCTCCGACTCCGGCGGCTCTGGAAACACCATATATTTT
TRBJ1-1,TRBV3-1/TRBV3-2,.,14,.,CASSQAGGEAEAFF,TGTGCCAGCAGCCAAGCCGGCGGTGAGGCTGAAGCTTTCTTT
TRBJ2-1,TRBV7-2,.,14,TRBD1,CASSPGTDYNEQFF,TGTGCCAGCAGCCCAGGGACAGACTACAATGAGCAGTTCTTC
TRBJ2-7,TRBV5-4,many,14,TRBD1,CASSLGTVTYEQYF,TGTGCCAGCAGCCTAGGGACAGTTACCTACGAGCAGTACTTC
TRBJ2-1,TRBV12-3/TRBV12-4,.,13,.,CASSPPGLNEQFF,TGTGCCAGCAGTCCTCCGGGGTTAAATGAGCAGTTCTTC
TRBJ1-2,TRBV7-9,few,16,TRBD1,CASSSLSFDRDHGYTF,TGTGCCAGCAGCTCCCTATCTTTCGACAGGGATCATGGCTACACCTTC
TRBJ2-5,TRBV11-2,once,14,TRBD2,CASSLGGERETQYF,TGTGCCAGCAGCTTGGGGGGGGAGAGAGAGACCCAGTACTTC
TRBJ1-1,TRBV2,once,14,.,CASSEERGNTEAFF,TGTGCCAGCAGTGAAGAAAGGGGGAACACTGAAGCTTTCTTT
TRBJ2-1,TRBV11-2,.,15,TRBD2,CASAGTSGGNNEQFF,TGTGCCAGCGCGGGGACTAGCGGGGGGAACAATGAGCAGTTCTTC
TRBJ2-7,TRBV6-1,.,12,.,CASSEGSTKQYF,TGTGCCAGCAGTGAAGGTAGCACGAAGCAGTACTTC
TRBJ2-2,TRBV12-3/TRBV12-4,.,13,.,CASSLPLRTELFF,TGTGCCAGCAGCCTACCTCTTCGAACGGAGCTGTTTTTT
TRBJ2-3,TRBV6-2/TRBV6-3,few,15,TRBD2,CASSRTSGRAGTQYF,TGTGCCAGCAGCAGGACTAGCGGGAGGGCGGGGACGCAGTATTTT
TRBJ2-2,TRBV6-4,.,16,TRBD1,CASSASPGTGSGELFF,TGTGCCAGCAGTGCCAGTCCCGGGACAGGGTCCGGGGAGCTGTTTTTT
TRBJ1-1,TRBV6-5,.,11,.,CASTMNTEAFF,TGTGCCAGCACTATGAACACTGAAGCTTTCTTT
TRBJ2-5,TRBV7-6,.,14,.,CASSPDGSEETQYF,TGTGCCAGCAGCCCTGATGGCTCCGAAGAGACCCAGTACTTC
TRBJ2-7,TRBV7-9,.,12,.,CASSSIPGEEYF,TGTGCCAGCAGCTCCATTCCAGGGGAAGAATACTTC
TRBJ2-1,TRBV10-1,.,15,TRBD2,CASSEAGGKYNEQFF,TGCGCCAGCAGTGAGGCCGGGGGGAAGTACAATGAGCAGTTCTTC
TRBJ1-5,TRBV24-1,.,15,TRBD1,CATSEPGQGNQPQHF,TGTGCCACCAGTGAGCCTGGACAGGGGAATCAGCCCCAGCATTTT
TRBJ2-7,TRBV7-2,.,14,.,CASSLMTGVYEQYF,TGTGCCAGCAGCTTAATGACTGGTGTCTACGAGCAGTACTTC
TRBJ1-1,TRBV14,.,16,TRBD1,CASSQRGPRGGGEAFF,TGTGCCAGCAGCCAAAGGGGGCCTCGTGGTGGGGGCGAAGCTTTCTTT